The present TCR beta chain was sequenced within a study of blood T cell repertoires in COVID-19. Some clones are missing from TCRdb's copy, which holds only in-frame ones; the method was immunoSEQ multiplex PCR. Of approximately 25,000 clones detected, more than 75% appear once; the ten largest clones hold roughly 7.6%. CDR1 and CDR2 (germline): SNHLY, FYNNEI. The CDR3 has 13 amino acids. V was trimmed by 6 bases and J by 9 bases, leaving 12 bases between them. This sequence joins TRBV2 and TRBJ1-6, with a possible D match to TRBD1 (5 bases). Input material: peripheral blood. The clonotype was recovered from a man between 50 and 59 years old with active COVID-19. CDR3 bases: TGTGCCAGCAGAGGGGAAAGGGCTTCACCCCTCCACTTT. It specifies CASRGERASPLHF.